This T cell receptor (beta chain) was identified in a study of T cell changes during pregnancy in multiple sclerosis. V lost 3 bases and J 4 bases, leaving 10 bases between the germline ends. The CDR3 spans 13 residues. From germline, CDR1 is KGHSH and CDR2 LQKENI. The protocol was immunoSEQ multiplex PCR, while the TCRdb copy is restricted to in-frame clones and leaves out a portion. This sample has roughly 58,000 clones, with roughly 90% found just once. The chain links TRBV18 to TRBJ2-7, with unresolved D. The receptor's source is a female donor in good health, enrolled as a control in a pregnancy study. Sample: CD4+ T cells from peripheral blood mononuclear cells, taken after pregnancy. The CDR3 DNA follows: TGTGCCAGCTCACCCGTCTCCTCTTACGAGCAGTACTTC. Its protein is CASSPVSSYEQYF. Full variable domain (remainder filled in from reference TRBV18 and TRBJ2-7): NAGVMQNPRHLVRRRGQEARLRCSPMKGHSHVYWYRQLPEEGLKFMVYLQKENIIDESGMPKERFSAEFPKEGPSILRIQQVVRGDSAAYFCASSPVSSYEQYFGPGTRLTVT.